The table lists the clone carrying this T cell receptor beta chain with many counts. The antigen is undetermined. Recent acute infections and vaccinations were absent in the healthy HIV-negative adult donors. The germline V gene has CDR1 SGHAT and CDR2 FQDESV (reference sequence). V dropped 5 bases and J dropped 5 bases, with 15 bases sitting between them. The CDR3 is 15 amino acids. The data belong to a study of shared clonotypes between healthy human individuals. Study-wide findings and caveats: In a handful of donors, around 4.5% of naive CD4 clonotypes appeared in common.

Every immunoSEQ plate was one replicate of a subset's evenly spread DNA. Repertoires were generated with immunoSEQ multiplex PCR, while TCRdb's copy carries only in-frame clones and drops some. The table includes about 1 million clones, around 74% detected once. Sequenced: memory CD4+ T cells sorted from blood. Documented subset: CD45RA-negative fraction. The clonotype comes from a young man in good health. This sequence joins TRBV11-1 and TRBJ1-4, with a possible D match to TRBD1 (5 bases). CDR3 bases: TGTGCCAGCAGCCGGAATCAGGGCTCCAATGAAAAACTGTTTTTT. Encoded protein: CASSRNQGSNEKLFF.